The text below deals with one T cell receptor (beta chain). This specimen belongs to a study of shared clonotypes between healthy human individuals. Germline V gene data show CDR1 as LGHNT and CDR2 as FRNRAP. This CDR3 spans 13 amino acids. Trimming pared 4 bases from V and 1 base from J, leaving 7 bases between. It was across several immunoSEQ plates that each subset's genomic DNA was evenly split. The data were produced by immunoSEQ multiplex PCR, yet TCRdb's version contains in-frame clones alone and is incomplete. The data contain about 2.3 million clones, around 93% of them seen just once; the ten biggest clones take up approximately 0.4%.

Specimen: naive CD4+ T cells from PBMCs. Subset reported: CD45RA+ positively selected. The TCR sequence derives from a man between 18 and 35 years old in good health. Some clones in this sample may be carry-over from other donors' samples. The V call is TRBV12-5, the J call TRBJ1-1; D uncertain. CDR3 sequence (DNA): TGTGCTAGTGGTTCGACGGGGAACACTGAAGCTTTCTTT. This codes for CASGSTGNTEAFF.